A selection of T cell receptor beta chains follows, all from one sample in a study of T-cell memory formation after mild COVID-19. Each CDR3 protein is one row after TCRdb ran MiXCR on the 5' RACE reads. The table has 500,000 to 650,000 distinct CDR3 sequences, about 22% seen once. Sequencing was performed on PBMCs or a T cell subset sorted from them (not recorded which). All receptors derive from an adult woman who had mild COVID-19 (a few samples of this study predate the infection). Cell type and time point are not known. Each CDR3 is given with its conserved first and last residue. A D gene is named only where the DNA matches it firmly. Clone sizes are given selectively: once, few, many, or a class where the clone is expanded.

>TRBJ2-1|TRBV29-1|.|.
TGCAGCGGCCGGGACATCCTCTACAATGAGCAGTTCTTC
CSGRDILYNEQFF
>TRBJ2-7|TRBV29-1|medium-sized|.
TGCAGCGTTGAAGATTATGGGGCTCGGTACTTC
CSVEDYGARYF
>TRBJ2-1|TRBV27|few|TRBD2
TGTGCCAGCAGGCCTCCTAGCGGGACCTACAATGAGCAGTTCTTC
CASRPPSGTYNEQFF
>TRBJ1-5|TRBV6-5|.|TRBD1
TGTGCCAGCAGTTACTCGGGACAGGGCGGCGGGCAGCCCCAGCATTTT
CASSYSGQGGGQPQHF
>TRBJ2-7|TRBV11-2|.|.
TGTGCCAGCAGCACTGTCTACGAGCAGTACTTC
CASSTVYEQYF
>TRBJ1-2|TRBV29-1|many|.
TGCAGCGTTTCTCAGGAAGTTTGGAACTATGGCTACACCTTC
CSVSQEVWNYGYTF
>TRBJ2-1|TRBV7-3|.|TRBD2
TGTGCCAGCAGCTTTAGCGGGGCCGGGGATGAGCAGTTCTTC
CASSFSGAGDEQFF
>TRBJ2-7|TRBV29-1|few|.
TGCAGCGTTGCCCACAGGGCTAGCGAGCAGTACTTC
CSVAHRASEQYF
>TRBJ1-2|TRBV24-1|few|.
TGTGCCACCAGTGATGCCGGGACGGCTAAGGTTGGCTACACCTTC
CATSDAGTAKVGYTF
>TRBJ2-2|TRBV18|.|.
TGTGCCAGCTCACTTAACTACAGGGACTTGTCGACCGGGGAGCTGTTTTTT
CASSLNYRDLSTGELFF
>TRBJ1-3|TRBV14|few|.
TGTGCCAGCAGCCAAAAAACCGGGACAACTGGAAACACCATATATTTT
CASSQKTGTTGNTIYF
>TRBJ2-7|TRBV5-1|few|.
TGCGCCAGCAGCTTTGCCAGGGGCGAGGGAACCTACGAGCAGTACTTC
CASSFARGEGTYEQYF
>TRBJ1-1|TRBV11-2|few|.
TGTGCCAGCAGCTTAAGACAGGCGAACACTGAAGCTTTCTTT
CASSLRQANTEAFF
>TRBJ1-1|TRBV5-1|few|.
TGCGCCAGCAGTACGGAGACGGCGAACACTGAAGCTTTCTTT
CASSTETANTEAFF
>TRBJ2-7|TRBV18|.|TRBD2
TGTGCCAGCTCACCTCAACTAGCGGGAGGAGGTGAGCAGTACTTC
CASSPQLAGGGEQYF
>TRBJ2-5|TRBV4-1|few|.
TGCGCCAGCAGCCAGAGGATGGTTGGCGGGGAGACCCAGTACTTC
CASSQRMVGGETQYF
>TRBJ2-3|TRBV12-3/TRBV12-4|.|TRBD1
TGTGCCAGCAGTTTAGAGGGACAGGGGTCCGATACGCAGTATTTT
CASSLEGQGSDTQYF
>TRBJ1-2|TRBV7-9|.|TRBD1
TGTGCCAGCAGCTTAGCCCGGACAGGGGCGATCTATGGCTACACCTTC
CASSLARTGAIYGYTF
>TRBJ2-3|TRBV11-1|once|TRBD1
TGTGCCAGCAGCCCGCGACCTGGACAGGGCCGAAACACAGATACGCAGTATTTT
CASSPRPGQGRNTDTQYF
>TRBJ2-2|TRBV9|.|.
TGTGCCAGCAGCTTACAGGTTGACACCGGGGAGCTGTTTTTT
CASSLQVDTGELFF
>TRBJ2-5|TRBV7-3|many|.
TGTGCCAGCAGCCAAGGGACCATGGAGACCCAGTACTTC
CASSQGTMETQYF
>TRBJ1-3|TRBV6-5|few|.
TGTGCCAGCAGCCCCCGGGACACCCGAACCATATATTTT
CASSPRDTRTIYF
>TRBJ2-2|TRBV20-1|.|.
TGCAGTGCTAGAGCCGAGGGGGAGCTGTTTTTT
CSARAEGELFF
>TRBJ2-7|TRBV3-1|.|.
TGTGCCAGCAGCCGCCGAGGGACCTCATCCTACGAGCAGTACTTC
CASSRRGTSSYEQYF
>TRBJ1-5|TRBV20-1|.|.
TGCAGTGCTACTAACCCAGGGGCTAATCAGCCCCAGCATTTT
CSATNPGANQPQHF
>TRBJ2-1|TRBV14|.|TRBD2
TGTGCCAGCAGCCCAATTCCGAGACTAGCTACAAAAGAGCAGTTCTTC
CASSPIPRLATKEQFF
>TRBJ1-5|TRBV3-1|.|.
TGTGCCAGCAGCCAAGACGTCGGGGGCGGACAGCCCCAGCATTTT
CASSQDVGGGQPQHF
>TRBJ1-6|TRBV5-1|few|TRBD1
TGCGCCAGCAGCGATGGACAGGGGTCCCTTTCACCCCTCCACTTT
CASSDGQGSLSPLHF
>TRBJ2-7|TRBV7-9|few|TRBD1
TGTGCCAGCAGCTTCGGAAAGGGGGCGAGGGAGCAGTACTTC
CASSFGKGAREQYF
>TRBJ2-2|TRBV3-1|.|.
TGTGCCAGCAGCCAAGGCTACGGGCCAAACACCGGGGAGCTGTTTTTT
CASSQGYGPNTGELFF
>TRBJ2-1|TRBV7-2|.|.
TGTGCCAGCAGCTTAGACTCGACGGGGGAGCAGTTCTTC
CASSLDSTGEQFF
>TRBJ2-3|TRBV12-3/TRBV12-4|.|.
TGTGCCAGCAAGGGGGATACGCAGTATTTT
CASKGDTQYF
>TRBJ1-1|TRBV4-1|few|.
TGCGCCAGCAGCCTTGTCAGGCAAGGTGGGCCTGAAGCTTTCTTT
CASSLVRQGGPEAFF